This T cell receptor beta chain is drawn from a study of T cell repertoires in cytomegalovirus infection. Across the study: It can be stated that public TCR beta signatures indicated CMV infection as well as a matching HLA type.

Study conclusions and caveats: Public TCR beta family frequency separated CMV-and-HLA carriers, including in an independent cohort.

TCRdb re-called the reads through MiXCR, storing one row per CDR3 protein. Of 740,000 or so distinct CDR3 sequences in the sample, roughly 35% were seen once. This clonotype was detected a few times. What it binds is not known. This CDR3 has 19 residues. V was pared by 1 base and J by 0 bases, with 9 bases of the junction left unmatched. The J gene is TRBJ1-3, the V gene TRBV12-3 or TRBV12-4, with TRBD1 identical over 10 bases. The clonotype comes from a human donor in good health (CMV status not recorded). Some clones in this sample may be carry-over from other donors' samples. The sequencing input was PBMCs. The CDR3 sequence is CASSLETGGPFSSGNTIYF. Here the CDR3 DNA reads TGTGCCAGCAGTTTAGAGACAGGGGGCCCCTTTAGCTCTGGAAACACCATATATTTT.